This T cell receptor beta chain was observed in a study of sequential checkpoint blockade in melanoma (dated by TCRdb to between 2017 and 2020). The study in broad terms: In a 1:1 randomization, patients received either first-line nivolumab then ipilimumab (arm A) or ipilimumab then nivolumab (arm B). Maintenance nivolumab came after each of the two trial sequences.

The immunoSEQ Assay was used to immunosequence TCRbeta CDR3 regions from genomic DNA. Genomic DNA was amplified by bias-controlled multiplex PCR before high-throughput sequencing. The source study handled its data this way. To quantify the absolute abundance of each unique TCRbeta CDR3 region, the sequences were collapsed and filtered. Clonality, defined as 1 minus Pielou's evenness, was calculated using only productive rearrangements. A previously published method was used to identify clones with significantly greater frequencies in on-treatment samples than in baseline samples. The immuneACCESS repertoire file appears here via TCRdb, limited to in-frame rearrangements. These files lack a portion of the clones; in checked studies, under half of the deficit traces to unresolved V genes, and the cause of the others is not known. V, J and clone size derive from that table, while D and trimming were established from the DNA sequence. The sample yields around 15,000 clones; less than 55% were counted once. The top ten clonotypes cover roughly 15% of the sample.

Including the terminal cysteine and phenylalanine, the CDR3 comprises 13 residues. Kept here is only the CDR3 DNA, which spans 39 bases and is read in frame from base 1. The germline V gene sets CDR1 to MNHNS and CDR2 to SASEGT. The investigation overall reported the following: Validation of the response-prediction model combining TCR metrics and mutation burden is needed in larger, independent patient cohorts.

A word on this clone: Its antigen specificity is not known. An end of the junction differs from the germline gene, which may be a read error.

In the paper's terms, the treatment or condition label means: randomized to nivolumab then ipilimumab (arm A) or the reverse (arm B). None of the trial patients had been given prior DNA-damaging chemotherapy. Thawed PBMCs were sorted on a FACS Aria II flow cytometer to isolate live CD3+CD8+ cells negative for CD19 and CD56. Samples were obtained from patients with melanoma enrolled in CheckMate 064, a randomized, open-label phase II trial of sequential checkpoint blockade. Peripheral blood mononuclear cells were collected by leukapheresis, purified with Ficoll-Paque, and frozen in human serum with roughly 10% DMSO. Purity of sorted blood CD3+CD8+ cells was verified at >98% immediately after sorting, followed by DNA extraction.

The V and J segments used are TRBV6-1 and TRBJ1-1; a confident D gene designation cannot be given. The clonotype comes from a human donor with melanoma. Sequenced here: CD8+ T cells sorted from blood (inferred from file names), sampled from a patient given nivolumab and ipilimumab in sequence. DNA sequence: TGTGCCAGCAGGGAGGACGGGAACACTGAAGTTTTCTTT. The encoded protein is CASREDGNTEVFF.